This TCR beta chain originates from a study of OX40 agonist ivuxolimab in advanced cancers. Looking at the study overall: The costimulatory receptor OX40 (CD134) was targeted by ivuxolimab, a fully human IgG2 agonistic monoclonal antibody. Partial responses were achieved by three dose-escalation patients, of whom one had hepatocellular carcinoma and two had cutaneous melanoma. The purpose of peripheral TCRbeta sequencing was to test whether ivuxolimab changed TCR sequence diversity and led to clonal T-cell expansion. Of the approximately 50 dose-escalation patients, hepatocellular carcinoma was present in 19, melanoma in roughly 15, renal cell carcinoma in 9 and head and neck cancer in 9. The monotherapy dose-escalation portion (N ≈ 52 patients) of the phase I ivuxolimab trial is reported in the paper. In the dose-escalation cohort, 70% to 90% of patients were male, and the mean age was roughly 60 years with a range of roughly 20 to 80. Intravenous ivuxolimab was administered to patients every 2 weeks at six dose levels: 0.01, 0.1, 0.3, 1.5, 3 and 10 mg/kg. Patients were allowed to have had prior anti-PD-1, anti-PD-L1 or anti-CTLA-4 therapy, and around 40% of the dose-escalation patients had previously received checkpoint inhibitors.

Concerning this clone: The antigen this receptor binds is unknown. Nothing much larger sits one base from this clone, and base qualities are not available.

The germline V gene provides CDR1 MGHRA and CDR2 YSYEKL. Cut back by 3 bases and 2 bases, the V and J ends lie 24 bases apart. The cysteine opens and the phenylalanine closes a CDR3 of 19 amino acids. Only the CDR3 part of the read is kept: 57 bases, read in frame from the first base. Patients with a history of autoimmune disease or receiving systemic immunosuppression were excluded from the trial. In every dose cohort, peripheral blood was drawn for TCR sequencing at baseline, cycle 4 day 1, and cycle 7 day 1. Samples came from an open-label, multicenter, first-in-human phase I dose-escalation trial of ivuxolimab. Adults with locally advanced or metastatic melanoma, renal cell carcinoma, hepatocellular carcinoma or head and neck squamous cell carcinoma were enrolled in the trial. Before TCR sequencing, CD4+ and CD8+ T cells were separately sorted from peripheral blood. Study-wide findings and limitations: After ivuxolimab, more expanded clones were found on average in CD8+ T cells than in CD4+ T cells. In partial responders in the 0.1-3.0 mg/kg groups, normalized peripheral clonal expansion was found to be among the lowest, especially among CD8+ T cells. Low levels of normalized T-cell clonal expansion were also shown by some nonresponding patients. At doses of 0.1 to 3.0 mg/kg, clonal expansion of both CD4+ and CD8+ blood T cells was observed from baseline to week 6. Which antigens the clonally expanded peripheral T cells were specific for was not determined.

To sequence the TCRbeta CDR3 region, genomic DNA was isolated from the sorted cells. The immunoSEQ Assay was used to sequence the TCRbeta CDR3 regions. TCRdb took this table from immuneACCESS and kept in-frame rearrangements with V and J called. Such tables lack part of the clones; where checked against another copy, unresolved V genes explain under half of the gap, and the rest is unexplained. A total of around 91,000 clones appear in this sample, roughly nine tenths of them only once. The top ten hold 0.19% of the sample. The receptor comes from an adult with an advanced solid tumor such as melanoma, head and neck, liver or kidney cancer. Sample: CD4+ or CD8+ T cells sorted from blood, taken in a trial of the OX40 agonist ivuxolimab. Here the chain combines TRBV4-1 and TRBJ2-3, with TRBD2 as a weak D call on 7 bases. The CDR3 protein sequence reads: CASSQSRVRGGGNTDTQYF. At the DNA level, the sequence is TGCGCCAGCAGCCAGTCCCGGGTCAGGGGCGGGGGTAACACAGATACGCAGTATTTT.